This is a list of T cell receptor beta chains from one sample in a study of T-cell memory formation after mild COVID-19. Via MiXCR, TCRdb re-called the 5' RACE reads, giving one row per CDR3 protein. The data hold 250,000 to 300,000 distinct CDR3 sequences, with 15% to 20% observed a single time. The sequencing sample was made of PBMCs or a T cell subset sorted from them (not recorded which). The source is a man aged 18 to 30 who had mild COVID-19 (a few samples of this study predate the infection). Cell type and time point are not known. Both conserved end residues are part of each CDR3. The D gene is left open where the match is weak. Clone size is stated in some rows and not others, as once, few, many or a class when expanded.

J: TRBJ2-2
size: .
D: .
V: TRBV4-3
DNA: TGCGCCAGCAGACCCCTAGAGGGCACCGGGGAGCTGTTTTTT
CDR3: CASRPLEGTGELFF

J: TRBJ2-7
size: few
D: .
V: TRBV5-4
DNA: TGTGCCAGCAGCACCGGGGTCGGCGAGCAGTACTTC
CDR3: CASSTGVGEQYF

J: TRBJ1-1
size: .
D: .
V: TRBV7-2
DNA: TGTGCCAGCAGCTTAGTCTACGGGAACACTGAAGCTTTCTTT
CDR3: CASSLVYGNTEAFF

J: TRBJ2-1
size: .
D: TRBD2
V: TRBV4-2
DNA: TGTGCCAGCAGCCCCGAAACGGGGGGCTCCTACAATGAGCAGTTCTTC
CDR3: CASSPETGGSYNEQFF

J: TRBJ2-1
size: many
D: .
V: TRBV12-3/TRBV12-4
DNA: TGTGCCAGCAGTTCCCGAGGAGGGGGGAATGAGCAGTTCTTC
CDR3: CASSSRGGGNEQFF

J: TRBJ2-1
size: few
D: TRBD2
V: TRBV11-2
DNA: TGTGCCAGCAGCGTGGGGGCGGGGGGACCGTATGAGCAGTTCTTC
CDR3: CASSVGAGGPYEQFF

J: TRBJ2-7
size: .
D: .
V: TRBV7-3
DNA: TGTGCCAGCAGCCCGAGCGGGGACAGGAGCTCCTACGAGCAGTACTTC
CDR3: CASSPSGDRSSYEQYF

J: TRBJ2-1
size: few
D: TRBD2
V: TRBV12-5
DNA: TGTGCTAGTGGTCTGCCCACTAGCGGGGGTTACAATGAGCAGTTCTTC
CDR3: CASGLPTSGGYNEQFF

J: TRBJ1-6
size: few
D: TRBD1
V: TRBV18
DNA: TGTGCCAGCTCAAGAGAGGGACAGGTAGATTCACCCCTCCACTTT
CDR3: CASSREGQVDSPLHF

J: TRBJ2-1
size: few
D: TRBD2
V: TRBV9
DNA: TGTGCCAGCAGCGCCCGGGGGGGCCGAATTAATGAGCAGTTCTTC
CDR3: CASSARGGRINEQFF

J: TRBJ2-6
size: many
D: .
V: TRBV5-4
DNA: TGTGCCAGCAGCTTCGGGCCTGGGGCCAACGTCCTGACTTTC
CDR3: CASSFGPGANVLTF

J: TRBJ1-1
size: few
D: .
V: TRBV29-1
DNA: TGCAGCGTTGAGACCCTGGGGGGGAACACTGAAGCTTTCTTT
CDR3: CSVETLGGNTEAFF

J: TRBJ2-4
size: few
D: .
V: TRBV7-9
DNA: TGTGCCAGCAGCTTAGGGGCGACGAACATTCAGTACTTC
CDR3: CASSLGATNIQYF

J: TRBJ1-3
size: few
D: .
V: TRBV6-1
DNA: TGTGCCACCGGGGTTTCTGGAAACACCATATATTTT
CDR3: CATGVSGNTIYF

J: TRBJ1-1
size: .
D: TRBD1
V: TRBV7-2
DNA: TGTGCCAGCAGCGGCAGGGACAGGGGGCTGGGCACTGAAGCTTTCTTT
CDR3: CASSGRDRGLGTEAFF

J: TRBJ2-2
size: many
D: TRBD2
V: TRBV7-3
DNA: TGTGCCAGCAGCTCCTCTCGGGGGGGAAGCGGGGAGCTGTTTTTT
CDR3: CASSSSRGGSGELFF

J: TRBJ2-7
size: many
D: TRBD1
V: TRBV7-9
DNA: TGTGCCAGCAGCCAATCGGGACAGGTCTACGAGCAGTACTTC
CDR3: CASSQSGQVYEQYF

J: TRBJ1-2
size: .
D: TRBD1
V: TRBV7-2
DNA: TGTGCCAGCAGCTCTTACCTAGGGGGCCCTAACTATGGCTACACCTTC
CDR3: CASSSYLGGPNYGYTF

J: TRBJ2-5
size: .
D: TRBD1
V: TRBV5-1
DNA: TGCGCCAGCAGCTTGACAGGGGGCAGAGAGACCCAGTACTTC
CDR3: CASSLTGGRETQYF